This entry features one T cell receptor (beta chain) sequence. What antigen it recognizes has not been identified. No much larger clonotype is one base removed from it; base qualities were not supplied. These data are taken from a study of blood T cells in healthy people across ages (dated by TCRdb to the mid-2010s). In the study overall: In model experiments, template switching captured about one uniquely barcoded TCR beta cDNA molecule for every two T cells. To track age-related changes in TCR beta repertoire diversity, the study relied on deep sequencing normalized with unique cDNA molecular identifiers. The donors were divided into four age groups: young (average 16 years), middle-aged (around 37), aged (roughly 66) and long-lived (about 84). To avoid experimental bias, donors of different ages were spread randomly across the sequencing lanes. The study analyzed two additional independent replicas of 1 million unique cDNA reads from the same blood draw for two donors, one aged 18 to 30 and one aged 80 or older.

The paper's findings and limits, for the study overall: As age increased, observed TCR beta diversity per million T cells dropped in a roughly linear way, and a significant reduction was already evident by age 40. A strong correlation was found between observed TCR beta diversity and the percentage of naive T cells measured by flow cytometry. Donor CMV infection status was unknown, potentially confounding age-related changes in expanded clonotypes. Because profiling used bulk unsorted PBMCs, naive and antigen-experienced compartments could not be compared conclusively. Compared with the aged group, the long-lived group had more naive CD4+ T cells, fewer expanded clones and increased TCR diversity, suggesting age selection. Estimates of total diversity based on one million sequenced T cells were regarded as lower bounds and as underestimates.

The library came from 5' RACE. TCRdb lists the instrument as Illumina HiSeq 2500. The second PCR ran for roughly 7 to 11 cycles and used a J-beta primer mix along with a sample-barcoded 5' primer. Each TCR beta cDNA molecule received a unique molecular identifier from a template-switch 5' adaptor carrying 12 random nucleotides. Each sample yielded at least 2.5 million CDR3-containing paired-end reads. First-strand cDNA synthesis was performed from all RNA using the Mint cDNA synthesis kit, with priming by a TRBC-specific oligonucleotide. After uracil-DNA glycosylase treatment, a first 18-cycle PCR used universal primers M1SS and BC2_uni_R on all cDNA. Per the authors' processing: For normalization, 1 million high-quality reads were randomly selected from each sample, with every read carrying a distinct molecular identifier. Instead of being binned into consensus sequences, reads that shared molecular identifiers were thrown out. CDR3 identification, clonotype clustering and error correction used MiTCR with a Q25 quality threshold and the strictest error-elimination algorithm. A nonparametric unseen species model with Euler transformation was used to estimate a lower bound on total TCR beta diversity. The public reads were reprocessed in TCRdb via fastp at Q25 and MiXCR, keeping in-frame beta chains. Entries are consolidated by CDR3 protein sequence, retaining the most common genes and DNA. The V and J calls were determined by TCRdb, not by the authors. The table for this sample lists hundreds of thousands of distinct CDR3 sequences; roughly 50% of them were counted only once. The top ten constitute roughly 31% of the sample.

CDR1 SGHTA and CDR2 FQGNSA are derived from the germline V gene. Its CDR3 holds 15 amino acids, cysteine through phenylalanine. Only CDR3 DNA is held: 45 bases, read in frame from base 1. V trim: 3 bases; J trim: 2 bases; unmatched bases: 2. Systemically healthy Caucasian individuals from Russia, 39 in total and aged roughly 6 to 95 years, were included as donors. Around 9.9 milliliters of peripheral blood were collected from each donor into EDTA-treated Vacutainer tubes. Ficoll-Paque density-gradient centrifugation was used to isolate PBMCs, with at least 6.5 million per sample. Total RNA, at least 5 micrograms per sample, was extracted from PBMCs with Trizol reagent. The percentages of naive CD45RAhigh/CD27high T cells were determined by flow cytometry on a PBMC aliquot from every donor.

The rearrangement joined TRBV7-2 to TRBJ2-5, and 11 junctional nucleotides match TRBD2. The sequence derives from a woman between 55 and 75 years old in good health. Sequenced sample: blood. The nucleotides read TGTGCCAGCAGCTTCACTAGCGGGGGACAAGAGACCCAGTACTTC. It is translated as CASSFTSGGQETQYF.